The entry that follows covers one T cell receptor (beta chain) sequence. The sample is drawn from a study of blood T cells in healthy people across ages. Study-wide context: Per every two T cells, about one barcoded beta molecule was captured by template switching.

V lost 8 bases to trimming and J lost 4 bases, with 12 bases between them. This CDR3 spans 13 amino acids. Next came a second PCR, run for about 7 to 12 cycles, which used a sample-barcoded 5' primer along with a J-beta primer mix. TCRdb reprocessed the 5' RACE reads with MiXCR, giving one entry per CDR3 protein. The sample lists 800,000 to 950,000 distinct CDR3 sequences; 25% to 35% were seen once. In addition, the sample was reused for a study of T cells of mothers and their children.

Sequencing was performed on blood. The genes are TRBV12-3 or TRBV12-4 and TRBJ2-1; TRBD1 is a possible D gene (7 bases). The sequence was obtained from a woman between 40 and 55 years old in good health. CDR3 loop: CASAGGTYNEQFF. The CDR3 DNA is TGTGCCAGCGCAGGGGGGACATACAATGAGCAGTTCTTC.